Detailed here is one TCR beta chain. Antigen unknown. These data come from a study of blood T cells in healthy people across ages. Study observations and caveats: Estimates of total diversity, which came from one million sequenced T cells, were considered to be underestimates.

Per-sample yields of isolated PBMCs were at least 7 million. Primers used in a second PCR of roughly 6 to 11 cycles were a sample-barcoded 5' primer and a J-beta primer mix. TCRdb fed the 5' RACE reads into MiXCR, producing one record per CDR3 protein. The sample carries roughly 550,000 distinct CDR3 sequences, 24% recorded once. Separately, the same data were catalogued under a study of T cells of mothers and their children. That investigation notes: Slightly higher overlap, not significant, was seen in related mother-child pairs than in unrelated pairs.

The source material was blood. The TCR comes from a boy aged 5 to 17 in good health.

CDR3 amino acids: CASRSPTGTYEQYF. CDR3 sequence (DNA): TGTGCCAGCAGGTCCCCGACAGGGACCTACGAGCAGTACTTC. The V and J genes are TRBV12-3 or TRBV12-4 and TRBJ2-7; 7 nucleotides line up with TRBD1. The ends lost 6 bases at V and 2 bases at J; junction bases unmatched: 7. The CDR3 is 14 residues long.